The T cell receptor beta chain described here comes from a study of neurological immune-mediated disorders. This clonotype was picked up many times. TCRdb reprocessed the 5' RACE reads with MiXCR, giving one entry per CDR3 protein. The sample includes some 57,000 distinct CDR3 sequences, approximately 4.6% of them seen just once. Trimming pared 4 bases from V and 2 bases from J, leaving 21 bases between. This CDR3 spans 18 amino acids. The V gene's germline CDR1 is SGHVS and CDR2 FQNEAQ. Sample: PBMCs. The TCR was taken from a woman between 45 and 60 years old with multiple sclerosis. The rearrangement links TRBV7-8 to TRBJ1-5; no clear D. The CDR3 region has the DNA TGTGCCAGCAGCTCGCCGGGAGTTTTTTACGAGGGCAATCAGCCCCAGCATTTT. Protein sequence: CASSSPGVFYEGNQPQHF.